This TCR beta chain was documented in a study of PD-1 blockade in classical Hodgkin lymphoma. Findings of the study overall: Relapsed/refractory patients reportedly had lower baseline diversity than newly diagnosed patients. Similar baseline diversity was found in complete responders and newly diagnosed patients.

Repertoires were generated with immunoSEQ multiplex PCR, while TCRdb's copy carries only in-frame clones and drops some. This sample has approximately 84,000 clones; approximately 91% occur once, and the top ten carry less than 25%. Concerning this clone: Its antigen is not known.

All the patients suffered relapse after autologous stem cell transplantation, and brentuximab vedotin exposure differed. The material sequenced was peripheral blood mononuclear cells (PBMCs), taken at baseline. This clonotype originated in a human donor with classical Hodgkin lymphoma.

The CDR3 DNA reads as TGTGCCAGCAGTCCAACAGGGCGCTACCAAGAGACCCAGTACTTC. Residues: CASSPTGRYQETQYF. V and J are TRBV27 and TRBJ2-5; a possible D gene is TRBD1 (6 bases). The V end was cut by 5 bases, the J end by 0 bases, with 13 bases between. Per germline, CDR1 MNHEY and CDR2 SMNVEV (reference sequence). This CDR3 region has 15 residues.